This TCR beta chain is drawn from a study of cytomegalovirus exposure and HLA in healthy donors. On the study more broadly: Around 80 million unique TCR sequences came from HLA-typed donors in an early release. Broader study findings: Earlier analysis found most TCR beta V segments productive about 87% or about 30% of the time. Cytomegalovirus association was assigned to about 150 TCR beta chains.

V was clipped by 0 bases and J by 0 bases, with 9 bases between them. The CDR3 length is 16 residues. Germline loops: CDR1 KGHSH, CDR2 LQKENI. On this clone itself: Its antigen is as yet unknown.

PCR amplification relied on 60 Vbeta primers (plus 13 Jbeta primers). In the authors' workflow: Later work found tens of millions of unique TCR beta chains, with roughly 11 million shared. Clones were sequenced by immunoSEQ multiplex PCR, and TCRdb holds only the in-frame ones, with some missing. The DNA gave D and trimming, while V, J and clone size come from that table. This table has 74,000 or so clones, 79% appearing once. The chain combines TRBV18 with TRBJ1-5, with a weak D call TRBD1 (5 bases). The TCR sequence derives from a woman aged 40 to 50 in good health and CMV-seropositive. Material: PBMCs. The CDR3 reads CASSPPGGNSNQPQHF. In nucleotides, the CDR3 is TGTGCCAGCTCACCACCGGGGGGGAATAGCAATCAGCCCCAGCATTTT.